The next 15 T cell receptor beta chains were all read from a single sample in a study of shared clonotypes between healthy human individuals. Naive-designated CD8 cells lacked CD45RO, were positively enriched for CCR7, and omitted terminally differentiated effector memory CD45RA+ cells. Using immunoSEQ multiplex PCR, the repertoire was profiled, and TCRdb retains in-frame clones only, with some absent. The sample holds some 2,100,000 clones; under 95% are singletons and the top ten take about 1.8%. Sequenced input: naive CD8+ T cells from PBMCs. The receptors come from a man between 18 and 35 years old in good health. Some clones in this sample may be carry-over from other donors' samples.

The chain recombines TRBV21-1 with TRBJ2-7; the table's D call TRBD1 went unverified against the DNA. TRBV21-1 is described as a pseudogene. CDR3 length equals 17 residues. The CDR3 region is CASNEIPPGQARYEQYF. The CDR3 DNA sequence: TGTGCCAGCAACGAAATCCCACCGGGACAGGCTAGATACGAGCAGTACTTC.

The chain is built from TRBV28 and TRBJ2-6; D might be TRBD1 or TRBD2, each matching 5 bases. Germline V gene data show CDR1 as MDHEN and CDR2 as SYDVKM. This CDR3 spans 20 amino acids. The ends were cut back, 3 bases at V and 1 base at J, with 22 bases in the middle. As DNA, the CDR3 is TGTGCCAGCAGTTTCCCTGACGGCGCGGCAGGGACGTCTGGGGCCAACGTCCTGACTTTC. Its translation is CASSFPDGAAGTSGANVLTF.

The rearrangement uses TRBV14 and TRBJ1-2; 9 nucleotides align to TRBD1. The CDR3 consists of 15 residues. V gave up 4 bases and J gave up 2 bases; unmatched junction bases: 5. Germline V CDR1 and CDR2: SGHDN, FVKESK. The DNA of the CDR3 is TGTGCCAGCAGCCTTTACGGACAGGGGAACTATGGCTACACCTTC. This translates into CASSLYGQGNYGYTF.

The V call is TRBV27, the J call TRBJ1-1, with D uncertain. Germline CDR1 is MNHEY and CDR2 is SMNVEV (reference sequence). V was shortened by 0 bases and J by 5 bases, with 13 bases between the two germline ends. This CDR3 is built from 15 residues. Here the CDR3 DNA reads TGTGCCAGCAGTTTATCTGCCGGGCTCCAAACTGAAGCTTTCTTT. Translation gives CASSLSAGLQTEAFF.

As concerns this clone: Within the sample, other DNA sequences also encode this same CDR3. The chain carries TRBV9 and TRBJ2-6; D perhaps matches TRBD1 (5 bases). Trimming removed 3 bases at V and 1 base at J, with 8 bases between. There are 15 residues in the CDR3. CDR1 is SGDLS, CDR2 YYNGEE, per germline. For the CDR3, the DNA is TGTGCCAGCAGCGCCGACAGTTCTGGGGCCAACGTCCTGACTTTC. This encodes CASSADSSGANVLTF.

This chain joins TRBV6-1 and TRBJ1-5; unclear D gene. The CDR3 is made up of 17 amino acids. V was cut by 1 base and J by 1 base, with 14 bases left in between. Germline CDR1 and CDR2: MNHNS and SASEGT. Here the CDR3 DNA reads TGTGCCAGCAGTGAAGGCCCCCGGTCATCAAGCAATCAGCCCCAGCATTTT. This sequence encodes CASSEGPRSSSNQPQHF.

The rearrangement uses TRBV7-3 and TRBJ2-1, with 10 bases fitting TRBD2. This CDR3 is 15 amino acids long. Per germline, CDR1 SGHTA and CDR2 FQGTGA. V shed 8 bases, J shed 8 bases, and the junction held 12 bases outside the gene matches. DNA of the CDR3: TGTGCCAGCGGCTCCTTAGCGGGAGGTGGGGATGAGCAGTTCTTC. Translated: CASGSLAGGGDEQFF.

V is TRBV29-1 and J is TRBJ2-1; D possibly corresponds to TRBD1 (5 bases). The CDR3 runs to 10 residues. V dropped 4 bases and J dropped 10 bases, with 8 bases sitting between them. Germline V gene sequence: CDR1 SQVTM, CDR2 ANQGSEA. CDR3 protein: CSVVTGEQFF. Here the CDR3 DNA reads TGCAGCGTTGTCACAGGAGAGCAGTTCTTC.

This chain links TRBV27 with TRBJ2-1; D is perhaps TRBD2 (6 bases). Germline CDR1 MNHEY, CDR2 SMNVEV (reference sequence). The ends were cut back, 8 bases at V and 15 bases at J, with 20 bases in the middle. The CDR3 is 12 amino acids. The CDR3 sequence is CASLEGLGGLFF. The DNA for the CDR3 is TGTGCCAGCTTGGAGGGCCTCGGAGGATTGTTCTTC.

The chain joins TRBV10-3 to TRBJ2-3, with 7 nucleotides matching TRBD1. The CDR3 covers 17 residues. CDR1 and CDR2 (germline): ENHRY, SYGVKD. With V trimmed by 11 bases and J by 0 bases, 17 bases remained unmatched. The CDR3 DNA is TGTGCCGTGGGAGATCCTACAGGGGTCTTTAGCACAGATACGCAGTATTTT. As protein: CAVGDPTGVFSTDTQYF.

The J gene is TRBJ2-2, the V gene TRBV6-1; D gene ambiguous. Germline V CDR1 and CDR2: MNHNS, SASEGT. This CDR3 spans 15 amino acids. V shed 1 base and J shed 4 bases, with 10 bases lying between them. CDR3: CASSEVGWGTGELFF. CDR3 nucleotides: TGTGCCAGCAGTGAAGTTGGGTGGGGCACCGGGGAGCTGTTTTTT.

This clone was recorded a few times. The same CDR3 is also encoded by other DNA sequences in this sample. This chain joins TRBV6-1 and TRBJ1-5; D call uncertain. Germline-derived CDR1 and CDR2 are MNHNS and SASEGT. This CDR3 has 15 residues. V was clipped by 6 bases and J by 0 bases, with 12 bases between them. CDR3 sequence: CASSPPRDSNQPQHF. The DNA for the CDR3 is TGTGCCAGCAGCCCCCCGCGAGATAGCAATCAGCCCCAGCATTTT.

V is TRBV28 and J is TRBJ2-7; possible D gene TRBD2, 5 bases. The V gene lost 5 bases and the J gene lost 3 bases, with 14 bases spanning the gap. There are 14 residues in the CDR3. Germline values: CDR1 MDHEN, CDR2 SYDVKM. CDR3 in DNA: TGTGCCAGCAGTCGGGGATGGGGTCTCTACGAGCAGTACTTC. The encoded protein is CASSRGWGLYEQYF.

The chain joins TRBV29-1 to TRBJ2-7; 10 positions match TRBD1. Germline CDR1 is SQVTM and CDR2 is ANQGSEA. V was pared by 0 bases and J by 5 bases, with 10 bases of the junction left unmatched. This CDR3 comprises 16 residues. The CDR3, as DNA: TGCAGCGTTGAAGAATTCGGACAGGGGGTTGGGAACGAGCAGTACTTC. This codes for CSVEEFGQGVGNEQYF.

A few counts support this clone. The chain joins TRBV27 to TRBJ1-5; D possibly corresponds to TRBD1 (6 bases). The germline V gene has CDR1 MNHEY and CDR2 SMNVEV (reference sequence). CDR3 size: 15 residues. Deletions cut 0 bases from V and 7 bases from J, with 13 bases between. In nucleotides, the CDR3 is TGTGCCAGCAGTTTATCGCCAGGGGCAAGCCAGCCCCAGCATTTT. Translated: CASSLSPGASQPQHF.